One sample yielded the 26 T cell receptor beta chains listed below, sequenced in a study of cytomegalovirus exposure and HLA in healthy donors. PCR used 60 Vbeta primers and 13 Jbeta primers. The data were produced by immunoSEQ multiplex PCR, yet TCRdb's version contains in-frame clones alone and is incomplete. The table has 100,000 to 150,000 clones, around 73% seen once; the top ten hold about 1.5%. Sequenced input: PBMCs. The source of these receptors is a female donor in good health and CMV-seronegative.

This chain links TRBV7-2 with TRBJ2-3, with TRBD2 matching over 10 bases. V lost 5 bases to trimming and J lost 3 bases; unmatched junction nucleotides: 8. Germline-derived CDR1 and CDR2 are SGHTA and FQGNSA. The length of the CDR3 is 16 residues. The DNA of the CDR3 is TGTGCCAGCAGCCTCGGGGGAGCGGGGGGGACAGATACGCAGTATTTT. It translates to CASSLGGAGGTDTQYF.

The chain joins TRBV5-4 to TRBJ1-3; D is possibly TRBD1 (5 bases). The CDR3 loop spans 15 amino acids. Germline CDR1 reads SGHNT; CDR2 reads YYREEE (reference sequence). Between the trimmed V and J ends, which lost 3 bases and 4 bases, there was a span of 14 bases. The CDR3 DNA follows: TGTGCCAGCAGCTGGGGGGGGGAGTCCGGAAACACCATATATTTT. It codes for CASSWGGESGNTIYF. Based on the CDR3 plus reference TRBV5-4 and TRBJ1-3, the full variable domain is ETGVTQSPTHLIKTRGQQVTLRCSSQSGHNTVSWYQQALGQGPQFIFQYYREEENGRGNFPPRFSGLQFPNYSSELNVNALELDDSALYLCASSWGGESGNTIYFGEGSWLTVV.

The table lists this clone with a few counts. The chain uses TRBV13 and TRBJ2-1; 12 bases are a match to TRBD2. Losses at the gene ends were 5 bases for V and 12 bases for J; bases not matched to a gene: 8. Germline V gives CDR1 PRHDT, CDR2 FYEKMQ (reference sequence). This CDR3 contains 14 residues. The CDR3 sequence: CASSIGLAGRGQFF. The CDR3, as DNA: TGTGCCAGCAGCATCGGACTAGCGGGACGGGGGCAGTTCTTC.

The V and J genes are TRBV5-4 and TRBJ2-5; 12 nucleotides agree with TRBD2. CDR3 length: 14 amino acids. Losses at the gene ends were 6 bases for V and 2 bases for J; bases not matched to a gene: 2. The germline gives CDR1 SGHNT, CDR2 YYREEE (reference sequence). The CDR3 reads CASTLAGGQETQYF. CDR3 DNA sequence: TGTGCCAGCACCCTAGCGGGAGGGCAAGAGACCCAGTACTTC.

This clone showed up just a few times. The chain employs TRBV7-2 and TRBJ2-5; 10 bases are shared with TRBD2. The V gene end was trimmed by 0 bases and the J gene end by 5 bases; junction bases not matched to a gene: 18. The CDR3 loop spans 20 amino acids. Germline V gene sequence: CDR1 SGHTA, CDR2 FQGNSA. The CDR3 bases are TGTGCCAGCAGCTTAGCAATTAGAGGAGCGGGAGGGCCGGGGTCGGAGACCCAGTACTTC. Residues: CASSLAIRGAGGPGSETQYF.

The chain links TRBV28 to TRBJ1-5; 10 nucleotides match TRBD1. The length of the CDR3 is 15 residues. Germline-derived CDR1 and CDR2 are MDHEN and SYDVKM. Trimming took 6 bases from V and 2 from J; bases not matched to a gene: 4. The CDR3 coding sequence is TGTGCCAGCAGCCCGGACAGGGGGGGCAATCAGCCCCAGCATTTT. The encoded protein is CASSPDRGGNQPQHF.

The chain is built from TRBV5-6 and TRBJ2-1, with TRBD2 as a possible D gene (6 bases). Germline V gene sequence: CDR1 SGHDT, CDR2 YYEEEE. V lost 7 bases and J 9 bases, leaving 26 bases between the germline ends. The CDR3 loop spans 16 amino acids. The CDR3: CASSTLPSAWTIEQFF. The CDR3 DNA reads as TGTGCCAGCTCAACCCTCCCTAGCGCCTGGACGATTGAGCAGTTCTTC.

The chain has TRBV13 and TRBJ2-7; 8 bases fit TRBD1. Germline CDR1 PRHDT, CDR2 FYEKMQ (reference sequence). There are 14 residues in the CDR3. J was trimmed by 7 bases and V by 3 bases; bases with no gene match: 8. CDR3 DNA sequence: TGTGCCAGCAGCTTTGACAGGGGAAACGGTGAGCAGTACTTC. It translates to CASSFDRGNGEQYF. Filled out from reference TRBV13 and TRBJ2-7, the complete variable domain reads AAGVIQSPRHLIKEKRETATLKCYPIPRHDTVYWYQQGPGQDPQFLISFYEKMQSDKGSIPDRFSAQQFSDYHSELNMSSLELGDSALYFCASSFDRGNGEQYFGPGTRLTVT.

This clone occurred once. J is TRBJ2-7 and V is TRBV9, with a possible D match to TRBD2 (5 bases). The CDR3 is 13 residues long. The V and J ends lost 3 bases and 0 bases respectively, with 7 bases between them. The germline gives CDR1 SGDLS, CDR2 YYNGEE. The CDR3 sequence: CASSAGDSYEQYF. Written as DNA, the CDR3 is TGTGCCAGCAGCGCCGGGGACTCCTACGAGCAGTACTTC.

V is TRBV29-1 and J is TRBJ2-1; TRBD1 matches at 8 bases. The germline V gene encodes CDR1 SQVTM and CDR2 ANQGSEA. The CDR3 contains 14 residues. V lost 5 bases, J lost 4 bases, and 7 bases stayed unmatched. This CDR3 is CSVSDRGLYNEQFF. CDR3 sequence (DNA): TGCAGCGTTAGCGACAGGGGTTTATACAATGAGCAGTTCTTC.

V gene TRBV4-1 combines with J gene TRBJ2-5; 7 nucleotides align to TRBD2. J was trimmed by 1 base and V by 0 bases; bases with no gene match: 8. Germline loops: CDR1 MGHRA, CDR2 YSYEKL. This CDR3 comprises 17 residues. CDR3 amino acids: CASSQDRTSAIQETQYF. The DNA for the CDR3 is TGCGCCAGCAGCCAAGACAGAACTAGCGCGATCCAAGAGACCCAGTACTTC.

The chain carries TRBV11-2 and TRBJ2-3; D gene uncertain. V lost 5 bases, J lost 5 bases, and 5 bases lay in between. Germline assignment: CDR1 SGHAT and CDR2 FQNNGV. The CDR3 is 11 amino acids. CDR3 nucleotides: TGTGCCAGCAGCCTTCGAGATACGCAGTATTTT. Translation gives CASSLRDTQYF.

The CDR3 DNA sequence: TGTGCCAGCAGCTTTGGACAGGGGGCTTCCTACGAGCAGTACTTC. It encodes CASSFGQGASYEQYF. The chain joins TRBV7-2 to TRBJ2-7; 11 positions agree with TRBD1. This CDR3 has 15 amino acids. Germline V CDR1 and CDR2: SGHTA, FQGNSA. V lost 3 bases and J lost 1; bases outside the gene matches: 2.

This clone showed up just a few times. The rearrangement links TRBV4-1 to TRBJ1-3, with no clear D. Trimming took off 0 bases at V and 4 bases at J, with 13 bases between the two ends. The CDR3 is made up of 16 amino acids. The V gene's germline CDR1 is MGHRA and CDR2 YSYEKL. The chain's CDR3 is CASSQDLSGYGNTIYF. The CDR3 DNA reads TGCGCCAGCAGCCAAGATCTATCCGGGTACGGAAACACCATATATTTT.

V and J are TRBV10-3 and TRBJ1-2; D gene unclear. This CDR3 has 13 amino acids. Germline lookup yields CDR1 ENHRY and CDR2 SYGVKD. Trimming stripped 6 bases from V and 8 bases from J, with 16 bases between. CDR3 protein: CAIRVEPIEGYTF. Here the CDR3 DNA reads TGTGCCATCAGGGTAGAGCCCATCGAGGGCTACACCTTC.

V usage is TRBV29-1 and J usage is TRBJ2-5; TRBD2 matches 7 bases. J was trimmed by 2 bases and V by 2 bases; bases with no gene match: 14. The CDR3 has 17 amino acids. The germline V gene encodes CDR1 SQVTM and CDR2 ANQGSEA. Written as DNA, the CDR3 is TGCAGCGTTGAACGGATTTCGGCGGGAGCGATGCAAGAGACCCAGTACTTC. Translated: CSVERISAGAMQETQYF.

The CDR3 nucleotides read TGTGCCAGCAGCTCACAGGGGGGCAACGAGCAGTACTTC. It yields the protein CASSSQGGNEQYF. The chain uses TRBV7-9 and TRBJ2-7, with 8 bases identical to TRBD1. Germline lookup yields CDR1 SEHNR and CDR2 FQNEAQ (reference sequence). This CDR3 region has 13 residues. J was trimmed by 5 bases and V by 4 bases; bases with no gene match: 4.

V usage is TRBV25-1 and J usage is TRBJ1-3; D possibly corresponds to TRBD1 (5 bases). This CDR3 spans 14 amino acids. The V end lost 5 bases, the J end lost 0 bases, and 8 bases lay between the germline ends. Per the germline V gene, CDR1 is MGHDK and CDR2 is SYGVNS. The CDR3 here is CASSHTGSGNTIYF. The DNA of the CDR3 is TGTGCCAGCAGTCATACAGGCTCTGGAAACACCATATATTTT.

The V gene is TRBV30, the J gene TRBJ2-7; TRBD1 is a possible D gene (6 bases). The length of the CDR3 is 15 residues. In germline, CDR1 is GTSNPN, CDR2 SVGIG (reference sequence). With 2 bases removed from V and 0 bases from J, the gap between germline ends came to 14 bases. In nucleotides, the CDR3 is TGTGCCTGGAGTTCGACAGGCAGCAGCTCCTACGAGCAGTACTTC. The encoded protein is CAWSSTGSSSYEQYF. Full variable domain (outside the CDR3, taken from reference TRBV30 and TRBJ2-7): SQTIHQWPATLVQPVGSPLSLECTVEGTSNPNLYWYRQAAGRGLQLLFYSVGIGQISSEVPQNLSASRPQDRQFILSSKKLLLSDSGFYLCAWSSTGSSSYEQYFGPGTRLTVT.

J is TRBJ2-5 and V is TRBV5-1; 10 positions match TRBD2. Germline V gene data show CDR1 as SGHRS and CDR2 as YFSETQ. V was pared by 0 bases and J by 11 bases, with 10 bases of the junction left unmatched. The CDR3 covers 15 residues. The CDR3 protein is CASSLAASGSREQYF. In DNA form, the CDR3 reads TGCGCCAGCAGCTTGGCGGCTAGCGGGAGTCGGGAGCAGTACTTC.

The chain carries TRBV29-1 and TRBJ1-2; TRBD1 aligns across 9 bases. The V gene's germline CDR1 is SQVTM and CDR2 ANQGSEA. This CDR3 is built from 16 residues. V lost 2 bases, J lost 1 base, and 8 bases stayed unmatched. The CDR3: CSVELGDRDFNYGYTF. In DNA form, the CDR3 reads TGCAGCGTTGAACTAGGGGACAGGGACTTTAACTATGGCTACACCTTC.

This clone was recorded once. V and J are TRBV28 and TRBJ2-7; D possibly corresponds to TRBD1 (5 bases). This CDR3 comprises 13 residues. Looked up from germline, CDR1 is MDHEN and CDR2 is SYDVKM. Between the trimmed V and J ends, which lost 6 bases and 3 bases, there was a span of 12 bases. CDR3 coding DNA: TGTGCCAGCAGCTCCGCGACAGTCTACGAGCAGTACTTC. Its translation: CASSSATVYEQYF.

The V gene is TRBV28, the J gene TRBJ2-5; D is possibly TRBD2 (6 bases). The CDR3 runs 15 residues. The ends were cut back, 6 bases at V and 4 bases at J, with 18 bases in the middle. Looked up from germline, CDR1 is MDHEN and CDR2 is SYDVKM. CDR3 loop: CASSDAGLVGETQYF. CDR3 nucleotides: TGTGCCAGCAGCGACGCGGGACTTGTGGGAGAGACCCAGTACTTC.

The V and J genes are TRBV2 and TRBJ2-7; TRBD2 matches 16 bases. CDR3 length equals 15 residues. J gave up 7 bases and V 6 bases, and 6 bases lay outside the gene matches. CDR1 and CDR2 (germline): SNHLY, FYNNEI. The CDR3 protein is CASRKGLAGGVEQYF. CDR3 DNA: TGTGCCAGCAGGAAGGGACTAGCGGGAGGGGTAGAGCAGTACTTC.

The chain joins TRBV27 to TRBJ2-1, with D possibly matching TRBD2 (6 bases). Trimming left V 4 bases short and J 5 bases short, with 9 bases between. Germline assignment: CDR1 MNHEY and CDR2 SMNVEV (reference sequence). There are 13 residues in the CDR3. DNA for the CDR3: TGTGCCAGCAGTTCTGGGACTCACAATGAGCAGTTCTTC. As protein: CASSSGTHNEQFF.

The genes are TRBV6-1 and TRBJ2-1, with a tentative D call TRBD1 (6 bases). The germline V gene has CDR1 MNHNS and CDR2 SASEGT. CDR3 length: 12 amino acids. The V gene lost 1 base and the J gene lost 14 bases, with 12 bases spanning the gap. The CDR3 spells CASSEVGTSEFF. The DNA of the CDR3 is TGTGCCAGCAGTGAAGTGGGGACAAGTGAGTTCTTC.